The rows below give T cell receptor beta chains drawn from one sample of a study of T cell repertoires in cytomegalovirus infection. TCRdb re-called the reads with MiXCR, one entry per CDR3 protein. The sample carries roughly 280,000 distinct CDR3 sequences, roughly 15% recorded once. Sequenced sample: PBMCs. These receptors all stem from a human donor in good health (CMV status not recorded). Some clones in this sample may be carry-over from other donors' samples. The CDR3 runs from the conserved cysteine through the conserved F or W. Each record gives: J gene, clone size, V gene, D gene, CDR3 protein, CDR3 DNA. D genes are given only for firm matches. Clone size is stated in some rows and not others, as once, few, many or a class when expanded.

>TRBJ1-1|few|TRBV20-1|.
CSARVGHDNTEAFF
TGCAGTGCTAGAGTCGGGCACGATAACACTGAAGCTTTCTTT
>TRBJ2-1|.|TRBV15|.
CATREGTSSSYNEQFF
TGTGCCACCAGAGAGGGGACTTCTAGCTCCTACAATGAGCAGTTCTTC
>TRBJ2-7|.|TRBV20-1|.
CSARQPSYEQYF
TGCAGTGCTAGACAGCCATCCTACGAGCAGTACTTC
>TRBJ1-1|.|TRBV29-1|TRBD1
CSVGQGRTEAFF
TGCAGCGTTGGACAGGGAAGGACTGAAGCTTTCTTT
>TRBJ2-7|many|TRBV7-2|.
CASSEVEQYF
TGTGCCAGCAGCGAGGTGGAGCAGTACTTC
>TRBJ2-7|.|TRBV12-3/TRBV12-4|.
CASSPDTYYEQYF
TGTGCCAGCAGCCCGGACACTTACTACGAGCAGTACTTC
>TRBJ2-1|many|TRBV7-2|TRBD1
CASSLVLPQGENEQFF
TGTGCCAGCAGCTTAGTTCTCCCGCAGGGGGAGAATGAGCAGTTCTTC
>TRBJ1-4|many|TRBV12-3/TRBV12-4|.
CASRSSGRGSEKLFF
TGTGCCAGCAGATCCTCGGGCAGGGGCAGCGAAAAACTGTTTTTT
>TRBJ2-5|.|TRBV20-1|TRBD2
CSARDYIAGSETQYF
TGCAGTGCTAGGGACTACATAGCGGGTTCGGAGACCCAGTACTTC
>TRBJ1-5|.|TRBV13|.
CASSFKHQPQHF
TGTGCCAGCAGCTTCAAGCATCAGCCCCAGCATTTT
>TRBJ1-1|many|TRBV7-9|.
CASSYRQANPNTEAFF
TGTGCCAGCAGCTATAGACAGGCCAATCCGAACACTGAAGCTTTCTTT
>TRBJ2-7|.|TRBV28|TRBD2
CASSSGGSNEQYF
TGTGCCAGCAGTAGCGGCGGGAGCAACGAGCAGTACTTC
>TRBJ2-3|few|TRBV7-9|TRBD2
CASSLGTSGGFTDTQYF
TGTGCCAGCAGCTTAGGTACTAGCGGGGGGTTCACAGATACGCAGTATTTT
>TRBJ1-1|many|TRBV7-3|TRBD1
CASSRRAGGHEAFF
TGTGCCAGCAGCCGGAGGGCAGGGGGCCATGAAGCTTTCTTT
>TRBJ2-7|.|TRBV7-9|TRBD1
CASSLAPGQGSYEQYF
TGTGCCAGCAGCTTAGCACCGGGACAGGGCTCCTACGAGCAGTACTTC
>TRBJ2-3|few|TRBV6-2/TRBV6-3|.
CASSPDWFNTDTQYF
TGTGCCAGCAGTCCGGATTGGTTCAACACAGATACGCAGTATTTT
>TRBJ2-1|many|TRBV7-2|TRBD2
CASSLIPSGRSEQFF
TGTGCCAGCAGCTTAATCCCTAGCGGGAGAAGTGAGCAGTTCTTC
>TRBJ2-5|many|TRBV19|TRBD2
CASNQRRGQETQYF
TGTGCCAGTAACCAGCGGCGGGGGCAAGAGACCCAGTACTTC
>TRBJ2-1|many|TRBV14|TRBD2
CASSPRGFRNEQFF
TGTGCCAGCAGCCCGCGGGGGTTTCGCAATGAGCAGTTCTTC
>TRBJ1-1|few|TRBV19|.
CASGHQGNTEAFF
TGTGCCAGTGGGCACCAGGGGAACACTGAAGCTTTCTTT
>TRBJ1-2|few|TRBV20-1|TRBD1
CSARTGNNYGYTF
TGCAGTGCTAGGACAGGGAATAACTATGGCTACACCTTC
>TRBJ2-6|many|TRBV29-1|.
CSVWGANVLTF
TGCAGCGTTTGGGGAGCCAACGTCCTGACTTTC
>TRBJ2-3|.|TRBV10-3|.
CAIRSTDTQYF
TGTGCCATCCGAAGCACAGATACGCAGTATTTT
>TRBJ2-1|.|TRBV28|.
CASSLLMGESLSPYNEQFF
TGTGCCAGCAGTTTACTAATGGGGGAGAGCTTAAGCCCCTACAATGAGCAGTTCTTC
>TRBJ2-1|many|TRBV5-4|.
CASSLGSGLGNEQFF
TGTGCCAGCAGCTTGGGGAGCGGGCTCGGCAATGAGCAGTTCTTC
>TRBJ2-6|many|TRBV7-3|.
CASSPGGSGANVLTF
TGTGCCAGCAGCCCAGGGGGGTCTGGGGCCAACGTCCTGACTTTC
>TRBJ2-1|few|TRBV29-1|.
CSVEVVRSAYNEQFF
TGCAGCGTTGAGGTAGTTCGATCAGCCTACAATGAGCAGTTCTTC
>TRBJ1-6|.|TRBV6-5|TRBD1
CASRTDEGAASPLHF
TGTGCCAGCAGGACAGATGAGGGGGCGGCTTCACCCCTCCACTTT
>TRBJ1-1|many|TRBV29-1|.
CSVAGGFGNTEAFF
TGCAGCGTTGCGGGGGGCTTTGGGAACACTGAAGCTTTCTTT
>TRBJ1-4|many|TRBV5-4|.
CASTNEGGGGEKLFF
TGTGCCAGCACAAACGAGGGCGGTGGGGGAGAAAAACTGTTTTTT
>TRBJ1-5|few|TRBV20-1|TRBD1
CSASNFRGVSNQPQHF
TGCAGTGCTAGCAATTTCAGGGGGGTGAGCAATCAGCCCCAGCATTTT
>TRBJ2-5|many|TRBV11-2|.
CASSVRGPRETQYF
TGTGCCAGCAGCGTACGAGGGCCTAGAGAGACCCAGTACTTC
>TRBJ2-7|.|TRBV20-1|TRBD1
CSAYPQGVNQGRQYF
TGCAGTGCCTATCCACAGGGGGTAAATCAGGGTCGGCAGTACTTC
>TRBJ2-5|few|TRBV7-2|TRBD1
CASSFQGGGETQYF
TGTGCCAGCAGCTTTCAAGGGGGCGGGGAGACCCAGTACTTC
>TRBJ2-1|few|TRBV2|TRBD1
CASSDGTAYNEQFF
TGTGCCAGCAGTGACGGGACAGCCTACAATGAGCAGTTCTTC
>TRBJ2-1|many|TRBV6-1|.
CASSERAGGREQFF
TGTGCCAGCAGTGAAAGGGCCGGGGGCAGAGAGCAGTTCTTC
>TRBJ2-1|few|TRBV13|TRBD2
CASSNGLAGLDEQFF
TGTGCCAGCAGCAACGGACTAGCGGGACTCGATGAGCAGTTCTTC
>TRBJ2-1|many|TRBV6-5|TRBD1
CASSYLGRGPTNEQFF
TGTGCCAGCAGTTACTTGGGCAGGGGGCCCACCAATGAGCAGTTCTTC
>TRBJ2-1|few|TRBV2|.
CASSAAQTGNEQFF
TGTGCCAGCAGTGCGGCTCAAACAGGGAATGAGCAGTTCTTC
>TRBJ1-1|.|TRBV7-3|.
CASSFLRESEAFF
TGTGCCAGCAGCTTCTTAAGGGAATCTGAGGCTTTCTTT
>TRBJ2-1|.|TRBV25-1|TRBD1
CASSDGGQGSYNEQFF
TGTGCCAGCAGTGATGGGGGACAGGGTTCCTACAATGAGCAGTTCTTC
>TRBJ2-7|.|TRBV20-1|.
CSAPLSGAARYEQYF
TGCAGTGCTCCCCTCTCAGGGGCCGCCAGGTACGAGCAGTACTTC
>TRBJ1-1|.|TRBV29-1|.
CSVEDSKDTEAFF
TGCAGCGTTGAAGATTCAAAGGACACTGAAGCTTTCTTT
>TRBJ2-7|many|TRBV12-3/TRBV12-4|.
CASSFMGPLSEQYF
TGTGCCAGCAGTTTCATGGGGCCCCTGAGTGAGCAGTACTTC
>TRBJ1-2|.|TRBV28|TRBD1
CASSLGDRGPGYTF
TGTGCCAGCAGTTTAGGGGACAGGGGGCCTGGCTACACCTTC
>TRBJ2-2|many|TRBV7-8|.
CASSLVQTGELFF
TGTGCCAGCAGCTTAGTACAAACCGGGGAGCTGTTTTTT
>TRBJ2-7|.|TRBV12-3/TRBV12-4|TRBD2
CASSQLRASGSIQSYEQYF
TGTGCCAGCAGCCAACTTCGGGCTAGCGGGAGCATTCAGTCCTACGAGCAGTACTTC
>TRBJ2-7|.|TRBV2|.
CASREGTAAGEQYF
TGTGCCAGCAGAGAGGGGACGGCGGCGGGGGAGCAGTACTTC
>TRBJ1-6|.|TRBV12-3/TRBV12-4|.
CASRGSGNTSPLHF
TGTGCCAGCCGGGGGTCAGGGAATACTTCACCCCTCCACTTT
>TRBJ1-4|many|TRBV6-6|TRBD1
CASNTGTATNEKLFF
TGTGCCAGCAACACTGGGACAGCAACTAATGAAAAACTGTTTTTT
>TRBJ2-1|many|TRBV7-2|TRBD2
CASSFGGRAVYNEQFF
TGTGCCAGCAGCTTTGGCGGGAGGGCGGTCTACAATGAGCAGTTCTTC
>TRBJ2-2|many|TRBV29-1|TRBD2
CSVEEAGGNTGELFF
TGCAGCGTTGAAGAAGCGGGAGGGAACACCGGGGAGCTGTTTTTT
>TRBJ2-7|many|TRBV11-2|.
CASSFDVSYEQYF
TGTGCCAGCAGCTTCGACGTCTCCTACGAGCAGTACTTC
>TRBJ2-1|many|TRBV7-2|TRBD2
CASSLIAGGKFF
TGTGCCAGCAGCTTAATCGCGGGGGGGAAGTTCTTC
>TRBJ2-3|few|TRBV20-1|.
CSASGQGWSDTQYF
TGCAGTGCTAGTGGGCAGGGATGGTCAGATACGCAGTATTTT